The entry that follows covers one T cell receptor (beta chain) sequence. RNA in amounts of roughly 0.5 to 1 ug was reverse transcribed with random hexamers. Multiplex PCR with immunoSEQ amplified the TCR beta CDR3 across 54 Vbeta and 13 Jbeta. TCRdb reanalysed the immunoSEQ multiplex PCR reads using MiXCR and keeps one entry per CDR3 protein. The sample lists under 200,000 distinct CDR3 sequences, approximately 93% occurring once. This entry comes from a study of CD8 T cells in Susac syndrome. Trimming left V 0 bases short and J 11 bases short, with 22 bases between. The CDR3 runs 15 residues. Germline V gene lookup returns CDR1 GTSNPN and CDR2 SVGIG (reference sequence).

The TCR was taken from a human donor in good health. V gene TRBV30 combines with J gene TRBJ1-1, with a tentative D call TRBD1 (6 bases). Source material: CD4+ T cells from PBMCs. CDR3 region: CAWSVGGAFSTGAFF. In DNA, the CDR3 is TGTGCCTGGAGTGTTGGGGGGGCCTTTTCGACTGGGGCTTTCTTT.